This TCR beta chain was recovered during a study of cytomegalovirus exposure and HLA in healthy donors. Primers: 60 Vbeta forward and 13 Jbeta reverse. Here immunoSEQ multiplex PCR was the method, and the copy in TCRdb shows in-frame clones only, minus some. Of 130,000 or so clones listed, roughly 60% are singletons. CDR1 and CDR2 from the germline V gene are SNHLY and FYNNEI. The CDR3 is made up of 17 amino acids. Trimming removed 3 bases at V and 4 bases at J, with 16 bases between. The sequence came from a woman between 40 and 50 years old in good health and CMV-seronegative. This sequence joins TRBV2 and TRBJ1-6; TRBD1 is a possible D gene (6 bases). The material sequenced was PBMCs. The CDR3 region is CASSEMGADRYNSPLHF. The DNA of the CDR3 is TGTGCCAGCAGTGAGATGGGAGCAGACAGGTATAATTCACCCCTCCACTTT.